This is a list of T cell receptor beta chains from one sample in a study of graft-versus-host responses after intestinal transplantation. Sequencing used immunoSEQ multiplex PCR; TCRdb keeps in-frame clones, though not all of them. The sample has over 120,000 clones, about nine tenths seen once. Their antigens remain unidentified. Sequenced material: unstimulated CD4+ T cells sorted from spleen or lymph node cells, taken before intestinal transplant. The source of these receptors is a human donor who received an intestinal transplant. CDR3s include the opening cysteine and the closing phenylalanine or tryptophan. D genes are given only for firm matches. A row's size may be missing; if present it is once, few, many or a size class.

j_gene,d_gene,abundance,v_gene,CDR3aa,CDR3nt
TRBJ2-2,TRBD1,NA,TRBV7-8,CASSSRQGIKNTGELFF,TGTGCCAGCAGCTCGCGACAGGGGATAAAGAACACCGGGGAGCTGTTTTTT
TRBJ1-1,NA,NA,TRBV9,CASSARGNTEAFF,TGTGCCAGCAGCGCACGGGGGAACACTGAAGCTTTCTTT
TRBJ1-4,NA,few,TRBV25-1,CASSASGGSGEKLFF,TGTGCCAGCAGCGCTTCGGGGGGAAGTGGTGAAAAACTGTTTTTT
TRBJ1-5,TRBD1,NA,TRBV28,CASQTGPRNQPQHF,TGTGCCAGCCAGACAGGGCCGAGAAATCAGCCCCAGCATTTT
TRBJ2-2,NA,NA,TRBV10-3,CAISGNTGELFF,TGTGCCATCAGCGGGAACACCGGGGAGCTGTTTTTT
TRBJ2-7,TRBD2,once,TRBV28,CASSSPSQRGPYEQYF,TGTGCCAGCAGCTCCCCCTCCCAGCGGGGGCCCTACGAGCAGTACTTC
TRBJ1-1,TRBD1,NA,TRBV7-9,CASSLIQGTGRGTEAFF,TGTGCCAGCAGCTTAATACAGGGGACAGGGAGGGGCACTGAAGCTTTCTTT
TRBJ2-1,TRBD2,once,TRBV5-4,CASSSLAVGVGNEQFF,TGTGCCAGCAGCTCACTAGCGGTGGGAGTCGGCAATGAGCAGTTCTTC
TRBJ2-7,NA,NA,TRBV2,CASRMRETYEQYF,TGTGCCAGCAGGATGCGAGAGACCTACGAGCAGTACTTC
TRBJ2-7,TRBD1,NA,TRBV7-6,CASSLRDSSYEQYF,TGTGCCAGCAGCTTAAGGGACAGTTCCTACGAGCAGTACTTC
TRBJ2-7,NA,once,TRBV10-3,CAISGLGVLGYEQYF,TGTGCCATCAGTGGGCTCGGGGTCCTTGGGTACGAGCAGTACTTC
TRBJ2-4,NA,NA,TRBV7-2,CASGGQGTHIQYF,TGTGCCAGCGGGGGGCAGGGGACCCACATTCAGTACTTC
TRBJ1-1,TRBD1,NA,TRBV10-3,CAISESQGAPKAFF,TGTGCCATCAGTGAATCACAGGGGGCCCCGAAAGCTTTCTTT
TRBJ2-1,NA,NA,TRBV18,CASSPPRDSRDNEQFF,TGTGCCAGCTCACCACCCAGGGACTCCCGCGACAATGAGCAGTTCTTC
TRBJ2-3,TRBD1,NA,TRBV28,CASSDGTEVDTQYF,TGTGCCAGCAGTGATGGGACAGAAGTAGATACGCAGTATTTT
TRBJ2-7,TRBD2,NA,TRBV7-9,CASSLTSGRAYEQYF,TGTGCCAGCAGCTTAACTAGCGGGAGGGCCTACGAGCAGTACTTC
TRBJ2-2,NA,NA,TRBV7-2,CASSSEGTGELFF,TGTGCCAGCAGCTCTGAAGGTACCGGGGAGCTGTTTTTT
TRBJ2-5,NA,NA,TRBV5-1,CASSELGGEETQYF,TGCGCCAGCAGCGAGCTAGGTGGAGAAGAGACCCAGTACTTC
TRBJ2-4,NA,NA,TRBV29-1,CSVEWGVFSGRGAIQYF,TGCAGCGTTGAGTGGGGCGTGTTTTCGGGTAGGGGGGCCATTCAGTACTTC
TRBJ1-6,NA,NA,TRBV7-9,CASSLGGQSSPLHF,TGTGCCAGCAGCTTAGGGGGCCAAAGTTCACCCCTCCACTTT
TRBJ2-7,TRBD1,NA,TRBV19,CASSKPGQGSYEQYF,TGTGCCAGTAGCAAACCGGGACAGGGATCATACGAGCAGTACTTC
TRBJ1-2,TRBD1,NA,TRBV28,CASRPQGRGGYTF,TGTGCCAGCAGACCACAGGGGAGGGGTGGCTACACCTTC
TRBJ2-1,NA,NA,TRBV7-9,CASSSLGKVGTAYNEQFF,TGTGCCAGCAGCTCCCTGGGGAAGGTGGGTACGGCCTACAATGAGCAGTTCTTC
TRBJ1-5,NA,NA,TRBV19,CASSIQYSNQPQHF,TGTGCCAGTAGTATACAGTATAGCAATCAGCCCCAGCATTTT
TRBJ1-1,NA,once,TRBV6-1,CASSFGGGSTEAFF,TGTGCCAGCAGTTTCGGGGGAGGGTCCACTGAAGCTTTCTTT
TRBJ2-3,TRBD2,NA,TRBV6-4,CASSGGQGLAGGPDTQYF,TGTGCCAGCAGTGGGGGCCAGGGACTAGCGGGAGGTCCAGATACGCAGTATTTT